In this sample, the clone carrying this TCR beta chain turned up once. Its target is not known. Assay: immunoSEQ multiplex PCR; the TCRdb copy retains only in-frame clones and omits some. The table lists about 140,000 clones, almost 90% of them singletons. This specimen comes from a study of T cell responses to AZD1222 COVID-19 vaccine. Study findings and constraints: Among the donors, most were white British and more were female, and clonal diversity was possibly underestimated. Baseline serology detected seropositivity in only six or seven AZD1222 recipients.

CDR1 is SGHDT and CDR2 is YYEEEE in the germline V gene. Trimming removed 3 bases from V and 0 bases from J; junction bases left unmatched: 6. There are 15 residues in the CDR3. The V gene is TRBV5-6, the J gene TRBJ2-7, with TRBD1 matching 7 bases. The TCR sequence derives from an adult in good health. This specimen was peripheral blood, taken on day 0 of AZD1222 vaccination. In DNA form, the CDR3 reads TGTGCCAGCAGCTGGACAGGCCTCAGCTCCTACGAGCAGTACTTC. It is translated as CASSWTGLSSYEQYF.